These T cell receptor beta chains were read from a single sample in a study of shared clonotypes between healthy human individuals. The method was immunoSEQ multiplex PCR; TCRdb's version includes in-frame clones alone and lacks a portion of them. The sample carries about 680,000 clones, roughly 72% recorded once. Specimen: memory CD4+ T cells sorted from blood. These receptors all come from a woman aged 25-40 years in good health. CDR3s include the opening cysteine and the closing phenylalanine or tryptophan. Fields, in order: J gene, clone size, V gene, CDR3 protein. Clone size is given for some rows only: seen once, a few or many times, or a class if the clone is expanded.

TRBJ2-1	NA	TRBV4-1	CASSQEDGQAREQFF
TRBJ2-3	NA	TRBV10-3	CAIRPTGAADTQYF
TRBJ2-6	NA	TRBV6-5	CASTDGGAGANVLTF
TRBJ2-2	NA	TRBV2	CASSSSGAGELFF
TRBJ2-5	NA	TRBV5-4	CASSLGAGSVETQYF
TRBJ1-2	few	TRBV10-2	CASRRPRDDGYTF
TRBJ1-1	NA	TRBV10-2	CASYRGEETEAFF
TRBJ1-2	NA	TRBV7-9	CASSPPGSYGYTF
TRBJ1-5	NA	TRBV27	CASRGQSNQPQHF
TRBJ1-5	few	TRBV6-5	CASGQGYNQPQHF
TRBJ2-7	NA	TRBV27	CASSGGAGGDQRGEQYF
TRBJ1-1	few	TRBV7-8	CASFRVFSEAFF
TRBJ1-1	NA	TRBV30	CAWTTGQEAFF
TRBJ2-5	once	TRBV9	CASSVAPRGTGETQYF
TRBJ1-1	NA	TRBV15	CATRSGSRETEAFF
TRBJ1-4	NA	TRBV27	CASSLSGGDLPEKLFF
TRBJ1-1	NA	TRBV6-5	CASSKGGQSEAFF
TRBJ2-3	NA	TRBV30	CAWSAPGLAASTDTQYF
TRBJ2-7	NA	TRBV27	CASKGGVRDEQYF
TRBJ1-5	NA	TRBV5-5	CASSMGQLNQPQHF
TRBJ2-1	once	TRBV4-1	CASSQADQRKEGEQFF
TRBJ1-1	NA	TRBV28	CATLSGDRTEAFF
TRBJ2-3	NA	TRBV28	CASSISGGGITDTQYF
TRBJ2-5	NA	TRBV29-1	CSVDLGRGQETQYF
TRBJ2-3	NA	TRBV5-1	CASSLRELDTQYF
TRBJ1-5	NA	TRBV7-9	CASSRDTPNQPQHF
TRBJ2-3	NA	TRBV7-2	CASSLGHPSTDTQYF
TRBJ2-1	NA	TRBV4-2	CASSHITPPGEQFF
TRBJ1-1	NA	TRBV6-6	CASIPGGRGEAFF
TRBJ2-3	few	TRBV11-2	CASSKTLNGLPSTDTQYF
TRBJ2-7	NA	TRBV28	CASSFPPRGAVMEQYF
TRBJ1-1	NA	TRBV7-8	CASSFGRQGTEAFF
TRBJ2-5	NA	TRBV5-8	CASSLGQRGLQETQYF
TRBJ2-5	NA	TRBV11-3	CASSSGTGVQETQYF
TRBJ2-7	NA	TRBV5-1	CASSWGPGQGVGEQYF
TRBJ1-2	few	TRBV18	CASSPITGTGGYTF
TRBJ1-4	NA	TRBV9	CASSVAWGAANEKLFF
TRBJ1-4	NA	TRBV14	CASSQLGGLREKLFF
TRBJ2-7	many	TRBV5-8	CASRGRRGAYEQYF
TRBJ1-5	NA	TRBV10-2	CASTDRSQDQPQHF
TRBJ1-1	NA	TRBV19	CASSIEGRGTNTEAFF
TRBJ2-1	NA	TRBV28	CASSLKRNEQFF
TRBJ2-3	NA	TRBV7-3	CASSLNRGTDTQYF
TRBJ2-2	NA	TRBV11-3	CASSPHRGQFSGELFF
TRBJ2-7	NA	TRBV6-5	CASSYGSGNEKQYF
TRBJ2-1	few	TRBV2	CASRVRESVGNEQFF
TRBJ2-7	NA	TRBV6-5	CASSYSGDEQYF
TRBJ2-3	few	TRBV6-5	CASRTGVTDTQYF
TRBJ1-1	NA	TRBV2	CASTMTGGLLAGTEAFF
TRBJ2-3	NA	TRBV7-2	CASSPSGTTSTDTQYF
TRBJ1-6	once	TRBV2	CASRSQGSRSPLHF
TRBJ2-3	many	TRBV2	CASNRRTTDTQYF
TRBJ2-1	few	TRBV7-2	CASSLGTSYNEQFF
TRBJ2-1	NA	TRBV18	CASSPGPRTDNEQFF
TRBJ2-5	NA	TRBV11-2	CASSRGSAGLYQETQYF
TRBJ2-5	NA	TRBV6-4	CASSDEGRLDKETQYF